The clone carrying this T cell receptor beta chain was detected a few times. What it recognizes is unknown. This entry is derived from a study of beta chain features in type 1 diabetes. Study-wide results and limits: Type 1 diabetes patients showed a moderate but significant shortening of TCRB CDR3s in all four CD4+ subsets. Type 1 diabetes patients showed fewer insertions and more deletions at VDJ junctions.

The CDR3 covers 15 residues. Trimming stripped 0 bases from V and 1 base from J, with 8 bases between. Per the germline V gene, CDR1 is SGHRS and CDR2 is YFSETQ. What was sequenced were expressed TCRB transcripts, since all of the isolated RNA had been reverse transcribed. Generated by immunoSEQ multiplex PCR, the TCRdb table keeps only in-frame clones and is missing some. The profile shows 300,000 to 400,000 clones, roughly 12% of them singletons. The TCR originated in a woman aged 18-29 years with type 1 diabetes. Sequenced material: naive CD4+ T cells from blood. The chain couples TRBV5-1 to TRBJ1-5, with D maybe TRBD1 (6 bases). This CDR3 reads CASSLEGVSNQPQHF. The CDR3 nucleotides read TGCGCCAGCAGCTTGGAGGGGGTGAGCAATCAGCCCCAGCATTTT.